The 13 T cell receptor beta chains below were found in one sample sequenced in a study of cytomegalovirus exposure and HLA in healthy donors. The PCR ran on 60 Vbeta and 13 Jbeta primers. Sequencing was performed with immunoSEQ multiplex PCR; in TCRdb, only in-frame clones are kept and a portion is missing. The sample carries some 140,000 clones, approximately 80% recorded once. Material for sequencing was PBMCs. All receptors come from a man aged 30-40 years in good health and CMV-seropositive.

This clone was seen just once. This chain joins TRBV5-1 and TRBJ2-1; TRBD1 matches at 7 bases. Trimming took 4 bases from V and 6 from J; bases not matched to a gene: 4. The CDR3 has 13 amino acids. CDR1 SGHRS and CDR2 YFSETQ come from the germline V gene. The CDR3 here is CASSGDSFNEQFF. DNA of the CDR3: TGCGCCAGCAGCGGGGACAGTTTCAATGAGCAGTTCTTC.

V usage is TRBV10-3 and J usage is TRBJ2-5, with 9 bases aligning to TRBD1. V gave up 7 bases and J gave up 5 bases; unmatched junction bases: 8. The V gene's germline CDR1 is ENHRY and CDR2 SYGVKD. CDR3 length: 14 residues. The CDR3 loop is CAIKEDRGQETQYF. The CDR3 coding sequence is TGTGCCATCAAGGAGGACAGGGGTCAGGAGACCCAGTACTTC.

The chain links TRBV6-1 to TRBJ1-5, with 7 positions matching TRBD1. The germline V gene encodes CDR1 MNHNS and CDR2 SASEGT. This CDR3 spans 15 amino acids. After removal of 4 bases from V and 4 bases from J, the junction contained 7 bases not matched to a gene. CDR3 in amino acids: CASSGTQGWNQPQHF. The CDR3 coding sequence is TGTGCCAGCAGTGGAACACAGGGGTGGAATCAGCCCCAGCATTTT.

The rearrangement uses TRBV4-1 and TRBJ2-3; a possible D gene is TRBD1 (6 bases). The CDR3 is 15 residues long. V gave up 4 bases and J gave up 1 base, with 12 bases separating them. The germline V gene has CDR1 MGHRA and CDR2 YSYEKL. The CDR3 DNA reads as TGCGCCAGCAGCCTACTATGGACAGGCACAGATACGCAGTATTTT. Amino acid sequence: CASSLLWTGTDTQYF.

Note on this clone: One end of the junction fails to match germline, which may point to a read error. This chain uses TRBV7-9 with TRBJ2-3; 7 bases fit TRBD1. The CDR3 runs 16 residues. CDR1 and CDR2 from the germline V gene are SEHNR and FQNEAQ (reference sequence). The CDR3 loop is CSSSLGGVLVGDTQYF. CDR3 nucleotide sequence: TGTTCCAGCAGCTTAGGGGGCGTACTGGTCGGGGATACGCAGTATTTT. Filled out from reference TRBV7-9 and TRBJ2-3, the complete variable domain reads DTGVSQNPRHKITKRGQNVTFRCDPISEHNRLYWYRQTLGQGPEFLTYFQNEAQLEKSRLLSDRFSAERPKGSFSTLEIQRTEQGDSAMYLCSSSLGGVLVGDTQYFGPGTRLTVL.

This chain joins TRBV27 and TRBJ2-7; TRBD2 matches 9 bases. Germline V lookup: CDR1 MNHEY, CDR2 SMNVEV (reference sequence). The CDR3 is 15 residues long. Trimming removed 5 bases from V and 1 base from J; junction bases left unmatched: 6. CDR3: CASSDGLAPSYEQYF. In DNA form, the CDR3 reads TGTGCCAGCAGTGACGGACTAGCGCCATCCTACGAGCAGTACTTC.

This clone came up a few times. The V and J genes are TRBV7-9 and TRBJ2-7; 9 positions agree with TRBD2. V lost 0 bases, J lost 5 bases, and 11 bases stayed unmatched. The CDR3 totals 17 residues. The germline CDR1 and CDR2 sequences are SEHNR and FQNEAQ (reference sequence). The CDR3 loop is CASSLALDSGSVHEQYF. CDR3 DNA: TGTGCCAGCAGCTTAGCGCTCGATAGCGGGAGTGTCCACGAGCAGTACTTC.

The J gene is TRBJ1-6, the V gene TRBV7-3; D gene uncertain. The CDR3 spans 15 residues. Looked up from germline, CDR1 is SGHTA and CDR2 is FQGTGA. V lost 0 bases and J lost 9, with 12 bases in between. For the CDR3, the DNA is TGTGCCAGCAGCTTAACGGGCGCAGGCACTTCACCCCTCCACTTT. Amino acid sequence: CASSLTGAGTSPLHF.

The rearrangement joins TRBV30 to TRBJ2-3, with 8 nucleotides matching TRBD2. The trim removed 0 bases at V and 3 bases at J, leaving 5 bases unmatched. The CDR3 is 15 amino acids. Germline V CDR1 and CDR2: GTSNPN, SVGIG (reference sequence). The CDR3 DNA sequence: TGTGCCTGGAGTGTATACGGGAGGGCGACAGATACGCAGTATTTT. Its protein is CAWSVYGRATDTQYF.

The CDR3 DNA is TGTGCCAGCATATATCGGGCGAACACCGGGGAGCTGTTTTTT. Encoded protein: CASIYRANTGELFF. The chain employs TRBV6-1 and TRBJ2-2; the D is unclear. Deletions cut 7 bases from V and 0 bases from J, with 9 bases between. The germline gives CDR1 MNHNS, CDR2 SASEGT. CDR3 size: 14 residues.

In this sample, this clone turned up a few times. This chain connects TRBV30 to TRBJ2-7; a possible D gene is TRBD2 (6 bases). The germline V gene encodes CDR1 GTSNPN and CDR2 SVGIG (reference sequence). V was cut by 0 bases and J by 5 bases, with 14 bases left in between. The CDR3 runs 14 residues. Here the CDR3 reads CAWSVGGALDEQYF. The CDR3 nucleotides are TGTGCCTGGAGTGTAGGCGGGGCCCTCGACGAGCAGTACTTC.

This sequence joins TRBV10-2 and TRBJ2-3; 9 bases match TRBD2. Germline loops: CDR1 WSHSY, CDR2 SAAADI. The CDR3 is 14 amino acids. The junction had 3 bases not matched to a gene; V was cut back by 4 bases and J by 4 bases. In nucleotides, the CDR3 is TGCGCCAGCAGTGCTAGCGGGATTTCAGATACGCAGTATTTT. Its protein is CASSASGISDTQYF.

This clone was recorded only once. One end of the junction does not line up with germline, which may come from a read error. The chain links TRBV7-7 to TRBJ2-5; TRBD2 agrees at 10 bases. The CDR3 runs 14 residues. The germline gives CDR1 SSHAT, CDR2 FNYEAQ (reference sequence). DNA for the CDR3: TGTGCTAGCAGCTTGACTAGCGGGCAAGAGACCCAGTACTTC. It yields the protein CASSLTSGQETQYF.